This record looks at one TCR beta chain sequence and its context. The antigen remains unidentified. The read ends 3 residues early relative to the CDR3; the germline J gene fills the gap. The data were taken from a study of Tregs in tolerant kidney transplant recipients. Study conclusions and caveats: This study did not directly address biological reproducibility. Antigen-driven expansion was suggested because donor-specific Tregs expanded more than all Tregs in tolerant patients. Nucleotide sequences could not be compared across some patients' samples due to primer changes.

Some clones are missing from TCRdb's copy, which holds only in-frame ones; the method was immunoSEQ multiplex PCR. The listing contains around 30,000 clones. Mixed chimerism was transient after nonmyeloablative marrow transplants from related graft donors. CD4+CD25+CD127- Tregs, CD4+CD25- non-Tregs, CD4 and CD8 cells were sorted. V lost 5 bases to trimming and J lost 0 bases, with 11 bases between them. The CDR3 spans 15 residues. CDR1 SGHNT and CDR2 YENEEA come from the germline V gene. The chain recombines TRBV11-3 with TRBJ2-1; TRBD1 might be the D (5 bases). The sample in question was CD4+ T cells from blood (PBMCs), obtained 24 months after the transplant. The sequence was obtained from a human patient who received a combined kidney and bone marrow transplant. Certain T cells may be donor cells from the graft. The sequenced CDR3 bases are TGTGCCAGCAGCACAGGATCCAGCTCCTACAATGAG. Translated, it gives CASSTGSSSYNE. The CDR3 as a whole reads CASSTGSSSYNEQFF.